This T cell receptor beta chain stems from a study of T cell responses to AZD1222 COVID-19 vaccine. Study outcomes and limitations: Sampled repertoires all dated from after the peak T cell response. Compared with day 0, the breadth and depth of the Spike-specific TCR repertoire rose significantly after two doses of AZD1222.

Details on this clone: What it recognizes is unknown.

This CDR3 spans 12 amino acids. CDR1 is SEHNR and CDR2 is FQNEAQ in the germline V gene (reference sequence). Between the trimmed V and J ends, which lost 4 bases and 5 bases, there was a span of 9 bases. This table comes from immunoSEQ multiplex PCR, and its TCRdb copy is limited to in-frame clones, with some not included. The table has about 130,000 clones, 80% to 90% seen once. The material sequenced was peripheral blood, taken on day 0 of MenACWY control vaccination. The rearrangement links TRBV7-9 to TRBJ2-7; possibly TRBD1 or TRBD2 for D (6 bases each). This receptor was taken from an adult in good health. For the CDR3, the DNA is TGTGCCAGCAGCTCCGGGGGCCACGAGCAGTACTTC. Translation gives CASSSGGHEQYF.